This passage covers 23 T cell receptor beta chains from one sample sequenced in a study of identical twins. From the 5' RACE reads, TCRdb called clonotypes with MiXCR, one entry per CDR3 protein. The sample records about 530,000 distinct CDR3 sequences, about 16% being singletons. The data were also submitted as part of a second study, on yellow fever vaccine responses in identical twins.

The sample was CD4+ T cells sorted from blood. Source of these receptors: a woman aged 18-29 years in good health.

This clonotype was detected only a few times. The V call is TRBV5-1, the J call TRBJ2-5; 13 positions agree with TRBD2. Germline V gene sequence: CDR1 SGHRS, CDR2 YFSETQ. V shed 3 bases, J shed 11 bases, and the junction held 7 bases outside the gene matches. The CDR3 is 14 residues long. The DNA for the CDR3 is TGCGCCAGCAGCTCGGGACTAGCGGGGAGGAGGCAGTACTTC. Residues: CASSSGLAGRRQYF.

This clonotype turned up a few times. This chain joins TRBV29-1 and TRBJ2-3, with D tentatively TRBD2 (6 bases). Germline V CDR1 and CDR2: SQVTM, ANQGSEA. V lost 4 bases and J 2 bases, leaving 16 bases between the germline ends. CDR3 size: 15 residues. CDR3 bases: TGCAGCGTTGGCTTTAGTAGCGGTACCACAGATACGCAGTATTTT. Its translation is CSVGFSSGTTDTQYF.

This clonotype has just a few counts. The chain is built from TRBV12-3 or TRBV12-4 and TRBJ2-5; TRBD1 matches at 9 bases. The CDR3 loop spans 16 amino acids. V shed 7 bases, J shed 4 bases, and the junction held 13 bases outside the gene matches. CDR3 sequence (DNA): TGTGCCAGCACCCCGGGACAGGGCTTGGGAGGAGAGACCCAGTACTTC. Translating gives CASTPGQGLGGETQYF.

There are a few counts of this clonotype. The V gene is TRBV6-5, the J gene TRBJ2-7, with D perhaps being TRBD1 or TRBD2 (5 bases each). CDR3 length equals 15 residues. Looked up from germline, CDR1 is MNHEY and CDR2 is SVGAGI. V gave up 0 bases and J gave up 3 bases, with 12 bases separating them. The CDR3 DNA is TGTGCCAGCAGTTACTCATATTCGGGGCGCTACGAGCAGTACTTC. Its translation is CASSYSYSGRYEQYF.

This clonotype was detected a few times. The J gene is TRBJ2-1, the V gene TRBV6-1, with 11 nucleotides matching TRBD2. V shed 7 bases and J 6 bases; nucleotides not matched to a gene: 5. There are 14 residues in the CDR3. Germline V gene sequence: CDR1 MNHNS, CDR2 SASEGT. The CDR3 protein is CASNSGRVSNEQFF. The CDR3 DNA follows: TGTGCCAGCAATAGCGGGAGGGTTAGCAATGAGCAGTTCTTC.

The J gene is TRBJ2-7, the V gene TRBV6-2 or TRBV6-3, with 10 bases fitting TRBD2. This CDR3 contains 14 residues. V shed 4 bases and J 4 bases; nucleotides not matched to a gene: 4. The germline gives CDR1 MNHEY, CDR2 SVGEGT. The CDR3 is CASSSRTSGYEQYV. Written as DNA, the CDR3 is TGTGCCAGCAGTTCCCGGACTAGCGGATACGAGCAGTACGTC.

The rearrangement links TRBV5-5 to TRBJ1-5, with 7 bases aligning to TRBD1. The germline CDR1 and CDR2 sequences are SGHKS and YYEKEE (reference sequence). The CDR3 loop spans 14 amino acids. Trimming took 4 bases from V and 6 from J; bases not matched to a gene: 7. CDR3 amino acids: CASSLSAGGQPQHF. The CDR3 DNA follows: TGTGCCAGCAGCCTCTCGGCAGGGGGTCAGCCCCAGCATTTT. The variable domain in full, completed from reference TRBV5-5 and TRBJ1-5, reads DAGVTQSPTHLIKTRGQQVTLRCSPISGHKSVSWYQQVLGQGPQFIFQYYEKEERGRGNFPDRFSARQFPNYSSELNVNALLLGDSALYLCASSLSAGGQPQHFGDGTRLSIL.

This clonotype was detected a few times. The chain combines TRBV6-1 with TRBJ1-5; D may be TRBD1 (5 bases). Germline V gene sequence: CDR1 MNHNS, CDR2 SASEGT. With 8 bases removed from V and 3 bases from J, the gap between germline ends came to 8 bases. This CDR3 is built from 12 residues. CDR3 loop: CASQGNNQPQHF. For the CDR3, the DNA is TGTGCCAGCCAGGGAAACAATCAGCCCCAGCATTTT.

This clonotype was observed a handful of times. The J gene is TRBJ1-1, the V gene TRBV28; D not resolved. Germline-derived CDR1 and CDR2 are MDHEN and SYDVKM. Trimming left V 2 bases short and J 1 base short, with 5 bases between. This CDR3 has 13 residues. The CDR3 loop reads CASSLPANTEAFF. DNA for the CDR3: TGTGCCAGCAGTTTACCGGCGAACACTGAAGCTTTCTTT.

This clonotype was found a few times. The chain recombines TRBV7-2 with TRBJ2-7; no clear D gene. This CDR3 contains 13 residues. The germline V and J ends were trimmed by 3 bases and 1 base, with 7 bases remaining between them. Germline V gene lookup returns CDR1 SGHTA and CDR2 FQGNSA. The CDR3 nucleotides are TGTGCCAGCAGCTTGATTAGTTCCTACGAGCAGTACTTC. Encoded protein: CASSLISSYEQYF.

The chain links TRBV12-3 or TRBV12-4 to TRBJ2-7, with D uncertain. The V gene lost 7 bases and the J gene lost 1 base, with 11 bases spanning the gap. The CDR3 runs to 13 residues. The CDR3 loop is CASNPRRSYEQYF. The CDR3 DNA is TGTGCCAGCAACCCCAGGCGGTCCTACGAGCAGTACTTC.

The chain carries TRBV11-2 and TRBJ2-7; a possible D gene is TRBD1 (5 bases). This CDR3 has 14 amino acids. The germline V and J ends were trimmed by 1 base and 6 bases, with 13 bases remaining between them. Looked up from germline, CDR1 is SGHAT and CDR2 is FQNNGV. CDR3 sequence (DNA): TGTGCCAGCAGCTTAGGAGGTCCAAGGGGCGAGCAGTACGTC. Translated: CASSLGGPRGEQYV.

The V gene is TRBV3-1, the J gene TRBJ2-3; 8 bases map to TRBD2. J lost 6 bases, V lost 4 bases, and 6 bases had no gene match. CDR1 is LGHDT, CDR2 YNNKEL, per germline (reference sequence). The CDR3 is 14 amino acids. CDR3 sequence reads: CASSLRGGGDTQYF. The CDR3 nucleotides read TGTGCCAGCAGCCTCCGGGGGGGCGGGGATACGCAGTATTTT.

This clonotype was picked up a small number of times. The J gene is TRBJ1-6, the V gene TRBV6-1; D possibly corresponds to TRBD1 (6 bases). The germline V gene encodes CDR1 MNHNS and CDR2 SASEGT. The CDR3 loop spans 15 amino acids. V was shortened by 6 bases and J by 3 bases, with 12 bases between the two germline ends. CDR3: CASRSEGVYNSPLHF. The CDR3, as DNA: TGTGCCAGCAGGTCGGAGGGGGTCTATAATTCACCCCTCCACTTT.

V and J are TRBV18 and TRBJ2-7; D remains unclear. The CDR3 is 13 residues long. Per germline, CDR1 KGHSH and CDR2 LQKENI. Trimming stripped 2 bases from V and 3 bases from J, with 8 bases between. The CDR3 DNA is TGTGCCAGCTCACCAAGTCAGAGCTACGAGCAGTACTTC. Encoded protein: CASSPSQSYEQYF.

The genes are TRBV12-3 or TRBV12-4 and TRBJ2-3, with no clear D. CDR3 length: 14 amino acids. Trimming stripped 6 bases from V and 1 base from J, with 11 bases between. CDR3 in DNA: TGTGCCAGCAGAAGCGAGTGGGGCACAGATACGCAGTATTTT. It is translated as CASRSEWGTDTQYF.

This clonotype was observed a few times. The V gene is TRBV20-1, the J gene TRBJ2-3; D remains unclear. The CDR3 length is 15 residues. Germline V lookup: CDR1 DFQATT, CDR2 SNEGSKA (reference sequence). Trimming removed 0 bases at V and 0 bases at J, with 10 bases between. CDR3 bases: TGCAGTGCTAGAGACTGGCAGACTAGCACAGATACGCAGTATTTT. This codes for CSARDWQTSTDTQYF.

This clonotype appeared a few times. This chain uses TRBV20-1 with TRBJ2-3; unclear D gene. The CDR3 is made up of 14 amino acids. The V end was cut by 2 bases, the J end by 0 bases, with 9 bases between. Germline V lookup: CDR1 DFQATT, CDR2 SNEGSKA (reference sequence). The CDR3 nucleotides are TGCAGTGCTAGACCTCAGGCTAGCACAGATACGCAGTATTTT. Protein sequence: CSARPQASTDTQYF.

This clonotype was seen repeatedly, ten times or more. This chain links TRBV4-1 with TRBJ2-7; D gene uncertain. Germline values: CDR1 MGHRA, CDR2 YSYEKL. This CDR3 has 14 amino acids. Trimming cost V 0 bases and J 0 bases, with 6 bases left between them. The CDR3: CASSQDGNSYEQYF. CDR3 DNA sequence: TGCGCCAGCAGCCAAGATGGGAACTCCTACGAGCAGTACTTC.

In this sample, this clonotype turned up a few times. The CDR3 coding sequence is TGTGCCAGTAGGCCTAGATCGGAGTCAGATGAGCAGTTCTTC. It yields the protein CASRPRSESDEQFF. This chain joins TRBV19 and TRBJ2-1; D unresolved. Germline CDR1 reads LNHDA; CDR2 reads SQIVND (reference sequence). V lost 6 bases, J lost 8 bases, and 17 bases lay in between. This CDR3 contains 14 residues. Using reference TRBV19 and TRBJ2-1 for the parts outside the CDR3, the full variable domain is DGGITQSPKYLFRKEGQNVTLSCEQNLNHDAMYWYRQDPGQGLRLIYYSQIVNDFQKGDIAEGYSVSREKKESFPLTVTSAQKNPTAFYLCASRPRSESDEQFFGPGTRLTVL.

The chain joins TRBV3-1 to TRBJ2-7; no definite D call. The CDR3 spans 12 residues. V was clipped by 5 bases and J by 4 bases, with 9 bases between them. The germline V gene encodes CDR1 LGHDT and CDR2 YNNKEL (reference sequence). In DNA, the CDR3 is TGTGCCAGCAGCTACCGGGCTTACGAGCAGTACTTC. This translates into CASSYRAYEQYF.

The rearrangement links TRBV2 to TRBJ2-3, with 12 bases identical to TRBD1. J lost 4 bases, V lost 6 bases, and 8 bases had no gene match. CDR1 SNHLY and CDR2 FYNNEI come from the germline V gene. The CDR3 loop spans 16 amino acids. CDR3 DNA: TGTGCCAGCAGCCGGGACAGGGGGCGCCCGGCAGATACGCAGTATTTT. This codes for CASSRDRGRPADTQYF.

V gene TRBV2 combines with J gene TRBJ2-7, with a weak D call TRBD2 (5 bases). Looked up from germline, CDR1 is SNHLY and CDR2 is FYNNEI. There are 16 residues in the CDR3. Trimming stripped 3 bases from V and 5 bases from J, with 20 bases between. CDR3 nucleotide sequence: TGTGCCAGCAGTGACTCAAGCGGCTCCCGGGTAGACGAGCAGTACTTC. The encoded protein is CASSDSSGSRVDEQYF. The full variable domain, completed using reference TRBV2 and TRBJ2-7, is EPEVTQTPSHQVTQMGQEVILRCVPISNHLYFYWYRQILGQKVEFLVSFYNNEISEKSEIFDDQFSVERPDGSNFTLKIRSTKLEDSAMYFCASSDSSGSRVDEQYFGPGTRLTVT.